This T cell receptor beta chain was identified during a study of CD8 T cells in ankylosing spondylitis. Study results and limitations: Reported data indicate significant enrichment of disease-linked clones within matched ankylosing spondylitis synovial fluid. Disease-associated clonotypes exhibited CD8+ identity and were relatively infrequent in peripheral blood. In ankylosing spondylitis blood, a motif of fewer than 10 highly homologous TCR beta variants appeared characteristic. Certain motif variants had earlier appeared in reactive arthritis synovial fluid and blood.

A word on this clonotype: Its antigen remains unidentified.

The authors made TCR beta libraries by quantitative 5'-RACE with molecular barcodes. MiXCR was run by TCRdb on the 5' RACE reads, yielding one entry per CDR3 protein. This table holds a few hundred thousand distinct CDR3 sequences, about 17% found once. The sequencing input was blood, either unsorted or a sorted T cell fraction (not recorded which). This TCR was sampled from a male donor with ankylosing spondylitis.

CDR3 amino acids: CATSRNYPQETQYF. DNA for the CDR3: TGTGCCACCAGCAGGAACTACCCCCAAGAGACCCAGTACTTC. The chain uses TRBV15 and TRBJ2-5; D not resolved. The CDR3 loop spans 14 amino acids. Germline-derived CDR1 and CDR2 are LNHNV and YYDKDF (reference sequence). The V gene lost 3 bases and the J gene lost 1 base, with 9 bases spanning the gap.